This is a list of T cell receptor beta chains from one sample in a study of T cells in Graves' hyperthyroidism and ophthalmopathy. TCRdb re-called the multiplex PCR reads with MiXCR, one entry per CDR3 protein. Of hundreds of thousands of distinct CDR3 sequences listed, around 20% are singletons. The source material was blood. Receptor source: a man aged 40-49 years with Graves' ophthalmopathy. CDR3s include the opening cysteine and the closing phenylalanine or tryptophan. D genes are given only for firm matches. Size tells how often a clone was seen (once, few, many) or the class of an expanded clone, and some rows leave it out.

DNA: TGTGCCAGCAGCTTAGCGGTGGCGGGAGTGGGAGACGAGCAGTACTTC
CDR3: CASSLAVAGVGDEQYF
size: many
V: TRBV7-2
J: TRBJ2-7
D: TRBD2

DNA: TGTGCCAGCAGTTCTTATGGGGGGGGGAGCTCCTACGAGCAGTACTTC
CDR3: CASSSYGGGSSYEQYF
size: many
V: TRBV28
J: TRBJ2-7
D: TRBD2

DNA: TGCAGTGCTAGACCTAACACCGGGACAAGAGAGACCCAGTACTTC
CDR3: CSARPNTGTRETQYF
size: .
V: TRBV20-1
J: TRBJ2-5
D: .

DNA: TGTGCCAGCGGATACCCCCCTACCGGGACTAGCGGGAGGAGCTCCTACAATGAGCAGTTCTTC
CDR3: CASGYPPTGTSGRSSYNEQFF
size: few
V: TRBV11-2
J: TRBJ2-1
D: TRBD2

DNA: TGTGCCAGCAGTTTACAACAGAGCAATTCACCCCTCCACTTT
CDR3: CASSLQQSNSPLHF
size: .
V: TRBV27
J: TRBJ1-6
D: .

DNA: TGTGCCACCACATTAGCGGGGGTGGAGACCCAGTACTTC
CDR3: CATTLAGVETQYF
size: .
V: TRBV15
J: TRBJ2-5
D: TRBD2

DNA: TGTGCCAGCTCACCACGTGGGAGGCCAGAGCAGTTCTTC
CDR3: CASSPRGRPEQFF
size: many
V: TRBV18
J: TRBJ2-1
D: .

DNA: TGTGCCAGCACGACTAGCGGGGGCGAAAATGAGCAGTTCTTC
CDR3: CASTTSGGENEQFF
size: .
V: TRBV6-2/TRBV6-3
J: TRBJ2-1
D: TRBD2

DNA: TGCGCCAGCAGCTTGACAGGGGCTCAGTCCAATTCACCCCTCCACTTT
CDR3: CASSLTGAQSNSPLHF
size: many
V: TRBV5-1
J: TRBJ1-6
D: TRBD1

DNA: TGCAGTGCGGGCCCACTAGCTGATACGCAGTATTTT
CDR3: CSAGPLADTQYF
size: .
V: TRBV20-1
J: TRBJ2-3
D: .

DNA: TGTGCCAGCAGTAAAGGAAGCGGGAGCAGAGATACGCAGTATTTT
CDR3: CASSKGSGSRDTQYF
size: few
V: TRBV2
J: TRBJ2-3
D: TRBD2

DNA: TGTGCCAGCTCGCCCCCCAAGGGGCAGTACAATGAGCAGTTCTTC
CDR3: CASSPPKGQYNEQFF
size: .
V: TRBV18
J: TRBJ2-1
D: .

DNA: TGCAGTGCTCCCCTAGCGGGATACGGAGAGACCCAGTACTTC
CDR3: CSAPLAGYGETQYF
size: many
V: TRBV20-1
J: TRBJ2-5
D: TRBD2

DNA: TGTGCCAGCAGCCAAGCGCCCAACAATGAGCAGTTCTTC
CDR3: CASSQAPNNEQFF
size: .
V: TRBV3-1
J: TRBJ2-1
D: .

DNA: TGTGCCAGCAGTTACTCTGCCGGCAACTATGGCTACACCTTC
CDR3: CASSYSAGNYGYTF
size: .
V: TRBV6-2/TRBV6-3
J: TRBJ1-2
D: .

DNA: TGTGCCAGCAGCCGTGACGGGTTGTACAATGAGCAGTTCTTC
CDR3: CASSRDGLYNEQFF
size: many
V: TRBV5-8
J: TRBJ2-1
D: .

DNA: TGTGCCAGCAGCTTAGGCCCGTACAGCTCCTACAATGAGCAGTTCTTC
CDR3: CASSLGPYSSYNEQFF
size: many
V: TRBV7-6
J: TRBJ2-1
D: .

DNA: TGTGCCAGCTCACCTATCCCAGAGGGTATAGACTATGGCTACACCTTC
CDR3: CASSPIPEGIDYGYTF
size: few
V: TRBV18
J: TRBJ1-2
D: .

DNA: TGTGCCAGCAGTAGAGAGGCGGCGGGTGAAAAACTGTTTTTT
CDR3: CASSREAAGEKLFF
size: .
V: TRBV7-8
J: TRBJ1-4
D: .

DNA: TGTGCCAGCAGTACTGTAGAGACCCAGTACTTC
CDR3: CASSTVETQYF
size: many
V: TRBV7-9
J: TRBJ2-5
D: .

DNA: TGTGCCAGCAGCTTAGTCTCCGGGGCTGGGGCCAACGTCCTGACTTTC
CDR3: CASSLVSGAGANVLTF
size: few
V: TRBV7-3
J: TRBJ2-6
D: .

DNA: TGTGCCAGTAGCTCCGGGACAGCGTTTTATGGCTACACCTTC
CDR3: CASSSGTAFYGYTF
size: .
V: TRBV19
J: TRBJ1-2
D: TRBD1

DNA: TGTGCCAGCAGCCTTTCTGGACAGGACTCTGGAAACACCATATATTTT
CDR3: CASSLSGQDSGNTIYF
size: .
V: TRBV9
J: TRBJ1-3
D: TRBD1

DNA: TGCGCCAGCAGCTTGGAAGCCTCCGAGCAGTACTTC
CDR3: CASSLEASEQYF
size: few
V: TRBV5-1
J: TRBJ2-7
D: .

DNA: TGTGCCAGCAGTTACTCCCCTTCGGGAGAAAAACTGTTTTTT
CDR3: CASSYSPSGEKLFF
size: few
V: TRBV6-6
J: TRBJ1-4
D: .

DNA: TGCAGTGCTAGCACAGGGATTCAAGAGACCCAGTACTTC
CDR3: CSASTGIQETQYF
size: many
V: TRBV20-1
J: TRBJ2-5
D: .

DNA: TGCAGTGCTAGCAGGACTAGCGGGCAAGAGACCCAGTACTTC
CDR3: CSASRTSGQETQYF
size: many
V: TRBV20-1
J: TRBJ2-5
D: TRBD2

DNA: TGTGCCAGCAGTCCCGAGCTCGGTGGGGGACAGGGGGCGAATGAAAAACTGTTTTTT
CDR3: CASSPELGGGQGANEKLFF
size: many
V: TRBV12-3/TRBV12-4
J: TRBJ1-4
D: TRBD1

DNA: TGTGCCAGCAGCCAATCGCCGCTAGCGGGAGAAAGCACAGATACGCAGTATTTT
CDR3: CASSQSPLAGESTDTQYF
size: .
V: TRBV16
J: TRBJ2-3
D: TRBD2

DNA: TGTGCCAGCAGTTTCGGAGTGGTCCTGGCGGCCGGGGAGCTGTTTTTT
CDR3: CASSFGVVLAAGELFF
size: .
V: TRBV28
J: TRBJ2-2
D: .

DNA: TGTGCCATCCGGGACAACAATGAGCAGTTCTTC
CDR3: CAIRDNNEQFF
size: .
V: TRBV12-3/TRBV12-4
J: TRBJ2-1
D: .

DNA: TGTGCCAGCAGTTTAGAGCGGCTAGGGACTGAAGCTTTCTTT
CDR3: CASSLERLGTEAFF
size: many
V: TRBV27
J: TRBJ1-1
D: .

DNA: TGTGCCAGCAGCACCGGGACAGTAAACACCGGGGAGCTGTTTTTT
CDR3: CASSTGTVNTGELFF
size: few
V: TRBV7-9
J: TRBJ2-2
D: TRBD1

DNA: TGTGCCAGCAGCAACCGGGACAGGGGGGTCTCGGAAGCTTTCTTT
CDR3: CASSNRDRGVSEAFF
size: few
V: TRBV3-1
J: TRBJ1-1
D: TRBD1

DNA: TGTGCCAGCAGCTTAAATCCTAGCGGGGGGAGCACAGATACGCAGTATTTT
CDR3: CASSLNPSGGSTDTQYF
size: once
V: TRBV11-2
J: TRBJ2-3
D: TRBD2

DNA: TGTGCCTGGACCAGAGCCGGGACAGGAGCCAATCAGCCCCAGCATTTT
CDR3: CAWTRAGTGANQPQHF
size: few
V: TRBV30
J: TRBJ1-5
D: TRBD1

DNA: TGTGCCAGCTCACCCCAGGGGGGAAACACCATATATTTT
CDR3: CASSPQGGNTIYF
size: few
V: TRBV18
J: TRBJ1-3
D: .

DNA: TGTGCCAGCAGTACCCCACAGGGTTCCCCGATCAACGACAATCAGCCCCAGCATTTT
CDR3: CASSTPQGSPINDNQPQHF
size: many
V: TRBV12-3/TRBV12-4
J: TRBJ1-5
D: .

DNA: TGTGCCAGCAGTCTAGATGGGATCCACGAGCAGTACTTC
CDR3: CASSLDGIHEQYF
size: many
V: TRBV27
J: TRBJ2-7
D: .

DNA: TGCGCCAGCAGCTTGTCGACTAGCCTGGGGGAGACCCAGTACTTC
CDR3: CASSLSTSLGETQYF
size: .
V: TRBV5-1
J: TRBJ2-5
D: TRBD2

DNA: TGTGCCAGCAGCTTAGCGGCCTTCACAGATACGCAGTATTTT
CDR3: CASSLAAFTDTQYF
size: many
V: TRBV7-9
J: TRBJ2-3
D: .

DNA: TGTGCCAGTAATTCGCTCGGGGGGCTCTTTGAAGCTTTCTTT
CDR3: CASNSLGGLFEAFF
size: .
V: TRBV19
J: TRBJ1-1
D: .

DNA: TGTGCCAGCACCAAACCGGGTCAGCCCCAGCATTTT
CDR3: CASTKPGQPQHF
size: .
V: TRBV7-9
J: TRBJ1-5
D: .

DNA: TGTGCCAGCAGCGCTGCGAGCGTCACCTACAGTCAGCCCCAGCATTTT
CDR3: CASSAASVTYSQPQHF
size: .
V: TRBV3-1
J: TRBJ1-5
D: .

DNA: TGCAGCGTTGTAGGGGAGACTGCCACCTACGAGCAGTACTTC
CDR3: CSVVGETATYEQYF
size: few
V: TRBV29-1
J: TRBJ2-7
D: .

DNA: TGTGCCAGCAGTTCCACAGGGAGCTCCTACAATGAGCAGTTCTTC
CDR3: CASSSTGSSYNEQFF
size: many
V: TRBV27
J: TRBJ2-1
D: .

DNA: TGTGCCAGCAGCGTCCCGGGCGGTGAGCAGTTCTTC
CDR3: CASSVPGGEQFF
size: .
V: TRBV12-3/TRBV12-4
J: TRBJ2-1
D: .

DNA: TGTGCCAGCAGCTCCAGACTAGCGGGAGACGATGAGCAGTTCTTC
CDR3: CASSSRLAGDDEQFF
size: .
V: TRBV7-9
J: TRBJ2-1
D: TRBD2

DNA: TGCAGTGCTAACACAGCCTACGAGCAGTACTTC
CDR3: CSANTAYEQYF
size: many
V: TRBV20-1
J: TRBJ2-7
D: .

DNA: TGTGCCAGCAGTTACTCGAAGGCCTCCGAGCAGTACTTC
CDR3: CASSYSKASEQYF
size: many
V: TRBV6-2/TRBV6-3
J: TRBJ2-7
D: .

DNA: TGCAGTGCTAGAGCACCTCTATATATACTAGCGAGAGAGAACCCGGACGACACAGATACGCAGTATTTT
CDR3: CSARAPLYILARENPDDTDTQYF
size: once
V: TRBV20-1
J: TRBJ2-3
D: TRBD2

DNA: TGTGCCAGCAGTTTATCCCCATACTGGGGGAAGTCCTATGGCTACACCTTC
CDR3: CASSLSPYWGKSYGYTF
size: few
V: TRBV27
J: TRBJ1-2
D: .

DNA: TGTGCCAGCAGCTTAGCGGTCTCGAACACCGGGGAGCTGTTTTTT
CDR3: CASSLAVSNTGELFF
size: many
V: TRBV7-8
J: TRBJ2-2
D: .